The rows below give T cell receptor beta chains drawn from one sample of a study of shared clonotypes between healthy human individuals. Libraries were prepared by immunoSEQ multiplex PCR; TCRdb keeps only in-frame clonotypes and omits some of them. The top ten clones hold 0.39% of a sample with 2 million to 2.5 million clones, about 92% of them seen once. The sequencing input was naive CD4+ T cells from PBMCs. The receptor set was obtained from a young man in good health. Some clones in this sample may be carry-over from other donors' samples. Each CDR3 is given with its conserved first and last residue. D genes are given only for firm matches. Where a row states a size, it is once, few, many or the class of an expanded clone; other rows omit it.

v_call	d_call	j_call	clone_size	cdr3_nt	cdr3_aa
TRBV7-8	NA	TRBJ2-7	NA	TGTGCCAGCAGCTTAGGTAGAGGTCTCTCAAGCTACGAGCAGTACTTC	CASSLGRGLSSYEQYF
TRBV28	NA	TRBJ2-3	NA	TGTGCCAGCAGTTTTATAGGGGATACGCAGTATTTT	CASSFIGDTQYF
TRBV9	NA	TRBJ2-2	NA	TGTGCCAGCAGCGTAGAGGGTTTGAGCACCGGGGAGCTGTTTTTT	CASSVEGLSTGELFF
TRBV18	TRBD1	TRBJ2-7	once	TGTGCCAGCTCACCGGGACAGGGGATGGACGAGCAGTACTTC	CASSPGQGMDEQYF
TRBV29-1	TRBD1	TRBJ1-4	NA	TGCAGCGTCAGGGGGCAGGAAGAAAAACTGTTTTTT	CSVRGQEEKLFF
TRBV15	TRBD1	TRBJ1-5	NA	TGTGCCACCAGCAGGTACAGGGGCAATAGCAATCAGCCCCAGCATTTT	CATSRYRGNSNQPQHF
TRBV30	NA	TRBJ2-3	NA	TGTGCCTGGGGACCAGGGTATGTAGCAGATACGCAGTATTTT	CAWGPGYVADTQYF
TRBV6-7	TRBD2	TRBJ2-1	NA	TGTGCCAGCAGTTACCCACTAGCGGGAATGTTCTTC	CASSYPLAGMFF
TRBV10-3	NA	TRBJ1-2	NA	TGTGCCATCAGTGAGGCTCGCTCGAGGTATGGCTACACCTTC	CAISEARSRYGYTF
TRBV2	TRBD1	TRBJ1-5	NA	TGTGCCAGCAGCGGGACAGGGGGTGGAAGCAATCAGCCCCAGCATTTT	CASSGTGGGSNQPQHF
TRBV5-1	TRBD2	TRBJ2-1	NA	TGCGCCAGCAGCTTCGGGACTAGCGGGCTGGGCCTCAATGAGCAGTTCTTC	CASSFGTSGLGLNEQFF
TRBV6-1	NA	TRBJ1-5	once	TGTGCCAGCAGTGAAGGGTGGGATCAGCCCCAGCATTTT	CASSEGWDQPQHF
TRBV5-8	NA	TRBJ2-3	NA	TGTGCCAGCAGCTTGTTCGCTTTCAATACGCAGTATTTT	CASSLFAFNTQYF
TRBV28	TRBD2	TRBJ2-7	NA	TGTGCCAGCAGTTTACTCGGACTAGCGGGATCCTACGAGCAGTACTTC	CASSLLGLAGSYEQYF
TRBV10-1	TRBD2	TRBJ2-3	NA	TGCGCCAGCAGTGTGACTAGCGAATCAGATACGCAGTATTTT	CASSVTSESDTQYF
TRBV6-6	TRBD1	TRBJ1-4	NA	TGTGCCAGCAGTGACAGGACAGGGACTAATGAAAAACTGTTTTTT	CASSDRTGTNEKLFF
TRBV19	NA	TRBJ2-1	NA	TGTGCCAGTAGTATAGTAGCGGACGAGCAGTTCTTC	CASSIVADEQFF
TRBV7-8	NA	TRBJ1-1	NA	TGTGCCAGCAGCTTAGTGGCAGGGAGGGTTGAAGCTTTCTTT	CASSLVAGRVEAFF
TRBV7-2	NA	TRBJ1-2	NA	TGTGCCAGCAGCCCCACTGTGGGTTATTATGGCTACACCTTC	CASSPTVGYYGYTF
TRBV5-1	NA	TRBJ2-1	NA	TGCGCCAGCAGCTTACAGCACAATGAGCAGTTCTTC	CASSLQHNEQFF
TRBV2	NA	TRBJ1-5	NA	TGTGCCAGCAGTGAATCTAGAAATCCGGGCCCCCAGCATTTT	CASSESRNPGPQHF
TRBV6-1	TRBD1	TRBJ1-5	NA	TGTGCCAGCAGTGAAGTAGGGGGCTACTCCAATCAGCCCCAGCATTTT	CASSEVGGYSNQPQHF
TRBV25-1	NA	TRBJ1-1	NA	TGTGCCAGCAGTGAATATCGTCAGGGCTGGGACACTGAAGCTTTCTTT	CASSEYRQGWDTEAFF
TRBV7-3	NA	TRBJ1-1	NA	TGTGCCAGCGGCTTAAGAATGAACACTGAAGCTTTCTTT	CASGLRMNTEAFF
TRBV10-1	NA	TRBJ2-7	once	TGCGCCAGCAGCGACAGAATCCGCTCCTACGAGCAGTACTTC	CASSDRIRSYEQYF
TRBV6-5	NA	TRBJ1-2	few	TGTGCCAGCAGCTCGACAGCGAGGGGCTACACCTTC	CASSSTARGYTF
TRBV7-2	NA	TRBJ1-4	NA	TGTGCCAGCGCAAGTTTACCAAATGAAAAACTGTTTTTT	CASASLPNEKLFF
TRBV2	TRBD2	TRBJ2-3	NA	TGTGCCAGCAGTGATCTTGGACTAGCTGGCACAGATACGCAGTATTTT	CASSDLGLAGTDTQYF
TRBV10-3	NA	TRBJ2-7	NA	TGTGCCATCAGTGAAAACTGGAGCTCCTACGAGCAGTACTTC	CAISENWSSYEQYF
TRBV6-5	NA	TRBJ1-3	once	TGTGCCAGCATTCCGACAGGCGCGCGAAACACCATATATTTT	CASIPTGARNTIYF
TRBV12-2	NA	TRBJ2-1	NA	TGTGCAAGTCGCGCACAGCAGTTCTTC	CASRAQQFF
TRBV9	TRBD2	TRBJ2-7	NA	TGTGCCAGCAGCCCCTCACTAGCGTTCTACGAGCAGTACTTC	CASSPSLAFYEQYF
TRBV10-2	TRBD1	TRBJ2-7	NA	TGCGCCAGCCTAAGGACAGGCTCCTACGAGCAGTACTTC	CASLRTGSYEQYF
TRBV6-1	NA	TRBJ2-7	NA	TGTGCCAGCACTCCCAGGGCTCCCCACTACGAGCAGTACTTC	CASTPRAPHYEQYF
TRBV28	TRBD1	TRBJ1-2	NA	TGTGCCAGCACCCTTAGGACAGGGTGGGATTTTAACTATGGCTACACCTTC	CASTLRTGWDFNYGYTF
TRBV19	TRBD1	TRBJ1-2	NA	TGTGCCAGTAGTAGACAACGGACAGGGGGAGCGGGCTACACCTTC	CASSRQRTGGAGYTF
TRBV9	TRBD1	TRBJ2-7	NA	TGTGCCAGCAGCGTTACAGGGGGCGCGAGGGAGCAGTACTTC	CASSVTGGAREQYF
TRBV15	NA	TRBJ1-3	NA	TGTGCCACCAGCAGAGGACGGGACTCTGGAAACACCATATATTTT	CATSRGRDSGNTIYF
TRBV4-2	NA	TRBJ2-7	NA	TGTGCCAGCAGCCAAGTACACGGCGGCGGCTCCTACGAGCAGTACTTC	CASSQVHGGGSYEQYF
TRBV7-3	TRBD2	TRBJ2-3	NA	TGTGCCAGCAGTATAGGACTAGCGGGAGGCTCTAGCACAGATACGCAGTATTTT	CASSIGLAGGSSTDTQYF
TRBV28	NA	TRBJ1-2	once	TGTGCCAGCGGTGTGTCCGGCGGAGCTAACTATGGCTACACCTTC	CASGVSGGANYGYTF
TRBV10-3	NA	TRBJ1-2	NA	TGTGCCATCAGTGAGGGGACGGGTAACTATGGCTACACCTTC	CAISEGTGNYGYTF
TRBV11-2	NA	TRBJ1-2	NA	TGTGCCAGCAGCTCCCTACAGGGCTGGTATGGCTACACCTTC	CASSSLQGWYGYTF
TRBV27	NA	TRBJ2-6	NA	TGTGCCAGCAGCTCCGGGGGATACTCTGGGGCCAACGTCCTGACTTTC	CASSSGGYSGANVLTF
TRBV28	NA	TRBJ1-1	few	TGTGCCAGCACCCGTCAATTGGGGGGTAGCGCTGAAGCTTTCTTT	CASTRQLGGSAEAFF
TRBV7-3	TRBD2	TRBJ2-5	NA	TGTGCCAGCAGCTCAGGACTAGCGGGGCACAGTGGTGAAGAGACCCAGTACTTC	CASSSGLAGHSGEETQYF
TRBV7-9	TRBD1	TRBJ1-2	once	TGTGCCAGCAGCCGACGGGCCGGGACAGGGTATTTTTTTGACTATGGCTACACCTTC	CASSRRAGTGYFFDYGYTF
TRBV4-1	NA	TRBJ2-1	NA	TGCGCCAGCAGCCAAGAGGTCGGTGAGCAGTTCTTC	CASSQEVGEQFF
TRBV9	TRBD2	TRBJ2-7	NA	TGTGCCAGCAGCCCGCGGGGTAGCGGGAGTGTCTTCTACGAGCAGTACTTC	CASSPRGSGSVFYEQYF
TRBV28	NA	TRBJ2-3	few	TGTGCCAGCAGTTTGGTCACAGATACGCAGTATTTT	CASSLVTDTQYF
TRBV7-2	NA	TRBJ1-5	NA	TGTGCCAGCAGCTTAGACGGGGGCAGGCAGCCCCAGCATTTT	CASSLDGGRQPQHF
TRBV11-1	NA	TRBJ2-5	NA	TGTGCCAGCAGCTCCCGACGGCCGTTTGGTGGATACCAAGAGACCCAGTACTTC	CASSSRRPFGGYQETQYF
TRBV28	NA	TRBJ2-7	once	TGTGCCAGCAGATCCCAGCCCTACGAGCAGTACTTC	CASRSQPYEQYF
TRBV14	NA	TRBJ2-2	NA	TGTGCCAGCAGACAGACAGTCAACACCGGGGAGCTGTTTTTT	CASRQTVNTGELFF
TRBV5-4	TRBD1	TRBJ2-7	NA	TGTGCCAGCAGCTTGCGGACAGGGGCCTACGAGCAGTACTTC	CASSLRTGAYEQYF
TRBV7-3	TRBD1	TRBJ1-5	NA	TGTGCCAGCAGCCCGACAGGGCCTAATCAGCCCCAGCATTTT	CASSPTGPNQPQHF
TRBV7-9	NA	TRBJ1-1	NA	TGTGCCAGCAGCTATGACGGCCCTGGAAACACTGAAGCTTTCTTT	CASSYDGPGNTEAFF
TRBV5-1	NA	TRBJ2-1	NA	TGCGCCAGCAGTGGCTCGGGAGCACGGAGCCGATACTACAATGAGCAGTTCTTC	CASSGSGARSRYYNEQFF
TRBV5-1	NA	TRBJ2-3	NA	TGCGCCAGCAGCTTCGGGCCTCGAATAGGAGATACGCAGTATTTT	CASSFGPRIGDTQYF
TRBV5-6	NA	TRBJ2-4	NA	TGTGCCAGCAGCTTGACAGGCACCCAAAACATTCAGTACTTC	CASSLTGTQNIQYF